This TCR beta chain derives from a study of T cells in Graves' hyperthyroidism and ophthalmopathy. The CDR3 spans 15 residues. Trimming removed 7 bases from V and 7 bases from J; junction bases left unmatched: 15. This clonotype was counted at least ten times. Amplification of TCR beta CDR3 regions used RNA as the template. The HTBI primer set served for first-round RT-PCR of the TCR CDR3. Each CDR3 protein is one row after TCRdb ran MiXCR on the multiplex PCR reads. Among some 400,000 distinct CDR3 sequences listed, under 20% were seen once. Source material: blood. This TCR derives from a woman younger than 30 with Graves' hyperthyroidism. J is TRBJ2-7 and V is TRBV12-3 or TRBV12-4; 8 bases align to TRBD2. The CDR3 DNA is TGTGCCAGCACCCAACTAGGTCTAGCGGGCGATGAGCAGTACTTC. It specifies CASTQLGLAGDEQYF.